This TCR beta chain was sequenced in a study of blood T cell repertoires in COVID-19. Study information: Sites across the United States, Italy and Spain contributed samples from acute and convalescent COVID-19. Sample material is recorded as cDNA or gDNA derived from T cells, B-cell-depleted T cells, or PBMCs.

In the original workflow: Reference gene primer amplification gave estimated nucleated cell counts. Using immunoSEQ multiplex PCR, the repertoire was profiled, and TCRdb retains in-frame clones only, with some absent. V and J calls and clone size follow that table, whereas D and trimming were derived from the DNA. Among more than 85,000 clones listed, 84% were seen once. Sequenced sample: peripheral blood. This sequence was found in a human donor in a cohort sampled during active COVID-19.

CDR3 DNA sequence: TGCGCCAGCAGCTTGGCCTCTTCGACTAGCGGGGGGTTTGGTGAGCAGTTCTTC. The encoded protein is CASSLASSTSGGFGEQFF. The chain is built from TRBV5-1 and TRBJ2-1, with 13 bases lining up with TRBD2. Germline V CDR1 and CDR2: SGHRS, YFSETQ. The junction had 12 bases not matched to a gene; V was cut back by 0 bases and J by 9 bases. The CDR3 spans 18 residues.